This T cell receptor beta chain was documented in a study of T cells in Graves' hyperthyroidism and ophthalmopathy. Template material for amplifying TCR beta CDR3 regions consisted of RNA transcripts. An initial round of RT-PCR targeting the TCR CDR3 relied on the HTBI primer set. One entry per CDR3 protein, called by TCRdb with MiXCR from the multiplex PCR reads. The sample carries about 250,000 distinct CDR3 sequences, 13% to 15% recorded once. Germline V CDR1 and CDR2: GTSNPN, SVGIG (reference sequence). The CDR3 totals 16 residues. V lost 0 bases to trimming and J lost 3 bases, with 14 bases between them. This clonotype was counted ten times or more. Lactation, pregnancy, other autoimmune disease or uncontrolled infection led to exclusion of patients. Blood was drawn at first hyperthyroidism diagnosis, before any ophthalmopathy symptoms.

Source material: blood. The sequence came from a woman aged 45-59 years with Graves' hyperthyroidism that later progressed to Graves' ophthalmopathy. This sequence joins TRBV30 and TRBJ2-2, with a possible D match to TRBD1 (5 bases). The CDR3 is CAWSVRWGSDTGELFF. DNA of the CDR3: TGTGCCTGGAGTGTACGTTGGGGCTCGGACACCGGGGAGCTGTTTTTT.